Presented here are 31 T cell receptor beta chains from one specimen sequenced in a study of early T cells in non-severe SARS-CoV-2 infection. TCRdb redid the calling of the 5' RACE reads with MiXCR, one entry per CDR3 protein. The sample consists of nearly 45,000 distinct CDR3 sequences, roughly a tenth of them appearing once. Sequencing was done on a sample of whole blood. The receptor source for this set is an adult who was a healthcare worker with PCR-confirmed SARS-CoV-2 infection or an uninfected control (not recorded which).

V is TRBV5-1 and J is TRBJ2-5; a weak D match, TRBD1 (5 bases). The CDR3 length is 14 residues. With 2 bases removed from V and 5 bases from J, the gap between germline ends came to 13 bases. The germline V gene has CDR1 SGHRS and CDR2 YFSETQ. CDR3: CASSFAGSGETQYF. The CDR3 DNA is TGCGCCAGCAGCTTTGCAGGGTCCGGGGAGACCCAGTACTTC.

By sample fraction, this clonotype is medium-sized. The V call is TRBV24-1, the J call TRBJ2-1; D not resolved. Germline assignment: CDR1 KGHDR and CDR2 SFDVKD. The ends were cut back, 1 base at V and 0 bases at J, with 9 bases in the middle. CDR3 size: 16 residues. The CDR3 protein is CATSDFSMSSYNEQFF. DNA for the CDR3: TGTGCCACCAGTGATTTTTCCATGAGCTCCTACAATGAGCAGTTCTTC.

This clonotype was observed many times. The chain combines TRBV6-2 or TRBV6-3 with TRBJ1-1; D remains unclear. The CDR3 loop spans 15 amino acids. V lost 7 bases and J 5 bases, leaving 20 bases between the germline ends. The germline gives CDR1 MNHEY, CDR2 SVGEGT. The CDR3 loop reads CASTPGPLGKTEAFF. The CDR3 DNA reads TGTGCCAGCACCCCCGGCCCCCTGGGGAAAACTGAAGCTTTCTTT.

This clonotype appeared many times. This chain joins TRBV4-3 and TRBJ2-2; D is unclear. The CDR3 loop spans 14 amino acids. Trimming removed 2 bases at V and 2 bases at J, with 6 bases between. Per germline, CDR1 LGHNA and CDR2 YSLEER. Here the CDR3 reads CASSQYTNTGELFF. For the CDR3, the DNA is TGCGCCAGCAGCCAATACACCAACACCGGGGAGCTGTTTTTT.

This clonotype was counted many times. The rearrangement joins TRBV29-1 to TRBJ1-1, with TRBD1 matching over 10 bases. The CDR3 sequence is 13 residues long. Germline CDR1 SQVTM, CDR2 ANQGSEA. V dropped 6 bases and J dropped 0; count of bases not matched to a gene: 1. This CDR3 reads CSVGTGVNTEAFF. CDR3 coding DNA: TGCAGCGTAGGGACAGGGGTGAACACTGAAGCTTTCTTT.

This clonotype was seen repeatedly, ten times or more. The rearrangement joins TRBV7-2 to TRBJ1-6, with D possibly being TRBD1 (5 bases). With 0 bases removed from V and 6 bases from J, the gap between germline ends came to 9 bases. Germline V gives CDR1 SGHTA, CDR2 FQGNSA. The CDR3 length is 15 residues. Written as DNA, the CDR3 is TGTGCCAGCAGCTTAGCGCGGGGGACTAATTCACCCCTCCACTTT. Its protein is CASSLARGTNSPLHF. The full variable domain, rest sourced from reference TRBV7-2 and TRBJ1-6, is GAGVSQSPSNKVTEKGKDVELRCDPISGHTALYWYRQSLGQGLEFLIYFQGNSAPDKSGLPSDRFSAERTGGSVSTLTIQRTQQEDSAVYLCASSLARGTNSPLHFGNGTRLTVT.

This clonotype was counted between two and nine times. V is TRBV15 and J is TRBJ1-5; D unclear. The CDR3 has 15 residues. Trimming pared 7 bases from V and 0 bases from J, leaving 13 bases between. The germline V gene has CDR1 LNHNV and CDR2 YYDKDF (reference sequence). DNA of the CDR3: TGTGCCACCAACACCCAGCTAGGTAGCAATCAGCCCCAGCATTTT. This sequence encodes CATNTQLGSNQPQHF. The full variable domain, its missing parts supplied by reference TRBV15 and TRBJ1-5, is DAMVIQNPRYQVTQFGKPVTLSCSQTLNHNVMYWYQQKSSQAPKLLFHYYDKDFNNEADTPDNFQSRRPNTSFCFLDIRSPGLGDTAMYLCATNTQLGSNQPQHFGDGTRLSIL.

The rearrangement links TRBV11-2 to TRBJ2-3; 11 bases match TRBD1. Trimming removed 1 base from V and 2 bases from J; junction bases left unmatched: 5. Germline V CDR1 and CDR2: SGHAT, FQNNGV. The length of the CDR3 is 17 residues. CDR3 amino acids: CASSLGRTGGYTDTQYF. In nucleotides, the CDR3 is TGTGCCAGCAGCTTAGGGAGGACAGGGGGCTACACAGATACGCAGTATTTT.

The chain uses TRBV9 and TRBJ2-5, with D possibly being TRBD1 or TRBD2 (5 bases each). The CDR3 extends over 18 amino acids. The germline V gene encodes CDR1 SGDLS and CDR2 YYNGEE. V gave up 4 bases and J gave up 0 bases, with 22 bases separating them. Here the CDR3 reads CASSPGTWADPYQETQYF. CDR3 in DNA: TGTGCCAGCAGCCCGGGGACGTGGGCGGATCCGTACCAAGAGACCCAGTACTTC.

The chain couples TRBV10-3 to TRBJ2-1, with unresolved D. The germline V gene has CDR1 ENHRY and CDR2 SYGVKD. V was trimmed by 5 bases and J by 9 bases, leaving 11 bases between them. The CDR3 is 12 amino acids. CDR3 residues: CAISSNDGEQFF. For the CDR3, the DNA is TGTGCCATCAGTTCGAATGACGGTGAGCAGTTCTTC.

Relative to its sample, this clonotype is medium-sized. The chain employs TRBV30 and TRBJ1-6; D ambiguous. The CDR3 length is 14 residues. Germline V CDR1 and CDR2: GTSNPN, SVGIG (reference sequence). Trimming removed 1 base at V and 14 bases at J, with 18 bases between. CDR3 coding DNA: TGTGCCTGGAGTGACCCACCTAGTTCCGCCACCCTCCACTTT. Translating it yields CAWSDPPSSATLHF.

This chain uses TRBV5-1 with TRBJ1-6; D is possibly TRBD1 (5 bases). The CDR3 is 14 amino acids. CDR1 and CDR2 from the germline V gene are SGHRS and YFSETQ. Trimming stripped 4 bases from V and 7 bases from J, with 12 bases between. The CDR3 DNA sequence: TGCGCCAGCAGCCAGACAGTGGGCAATTCACCCCTCCACTTT. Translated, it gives CASSQTVGNSPLHF.

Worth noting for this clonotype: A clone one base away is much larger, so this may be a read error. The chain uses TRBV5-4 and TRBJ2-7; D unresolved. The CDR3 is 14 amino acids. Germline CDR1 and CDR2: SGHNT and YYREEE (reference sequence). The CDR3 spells CASSLSGLTYEQHF. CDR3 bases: TGTGCCAGCAGCTTATCGGGTCTAACCTACGAGCAGCACTTC.

The CDR3 reads CASSQAEFDSNQPQHF. CDR3 nucleotides: TGTGCCAGCAGCCAAGCGGAGTTCGACAGCAATCAGCCCCAGCATTTT. The chain couples TRBV4-2 to TRBJ1-5; D unclear. Germline V CDR1 and CDR2: LGHNA, YNFKEQ. V lost 1 base to trimming and J lost 1 base, with 11 bases between them. The CDR3 runs to 16 residues.

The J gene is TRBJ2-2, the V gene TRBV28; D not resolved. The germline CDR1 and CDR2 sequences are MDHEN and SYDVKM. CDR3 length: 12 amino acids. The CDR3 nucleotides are TGTGCTGAGATGGAGAACACCGGGGAGCTGTTTTTT. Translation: CAEMENTGELFF.

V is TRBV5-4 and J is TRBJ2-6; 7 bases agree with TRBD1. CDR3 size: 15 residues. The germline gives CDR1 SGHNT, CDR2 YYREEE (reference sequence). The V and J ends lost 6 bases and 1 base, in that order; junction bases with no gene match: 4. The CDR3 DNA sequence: TGTGCCAGCACCCCAGGGGGATCTGGGGCCAACGTCCTGACTTTC. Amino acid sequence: CASTPGGSGANVLTF.

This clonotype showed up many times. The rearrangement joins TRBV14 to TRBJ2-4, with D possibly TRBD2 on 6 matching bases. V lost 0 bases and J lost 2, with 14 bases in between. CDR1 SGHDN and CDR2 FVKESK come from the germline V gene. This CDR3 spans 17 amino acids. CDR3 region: CASSQDTMAGTKNIQYF. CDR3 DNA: TGTGCCAGCAGCCAAGACACCATGGCGGGGACCAAAAACATTCAGTACTTC.

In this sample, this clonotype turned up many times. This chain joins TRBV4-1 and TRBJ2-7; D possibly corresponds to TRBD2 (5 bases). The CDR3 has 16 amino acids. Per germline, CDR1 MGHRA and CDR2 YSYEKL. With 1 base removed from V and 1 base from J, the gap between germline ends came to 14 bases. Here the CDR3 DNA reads TGCGCCAGCAGCCAAGGTGCCTTAGGAGGATCCTACGAGCAGTACTTC. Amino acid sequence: CASSQGALGGSYEQYF.

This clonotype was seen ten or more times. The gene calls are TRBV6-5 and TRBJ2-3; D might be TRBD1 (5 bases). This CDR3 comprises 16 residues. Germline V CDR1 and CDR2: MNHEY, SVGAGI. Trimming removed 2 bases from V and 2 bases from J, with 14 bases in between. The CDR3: CASSYDGAGATDTQYF. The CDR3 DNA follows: TGTGCCAGCAGTTACGATGGGGCTGGAGCCACAGATACGCAGTATTTT.

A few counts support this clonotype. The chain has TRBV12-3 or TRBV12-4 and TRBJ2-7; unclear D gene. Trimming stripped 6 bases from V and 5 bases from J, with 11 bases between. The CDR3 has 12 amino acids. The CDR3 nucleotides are TGTGCCAGCAGCAAGGGTACCCACGAGCAGTACTTC. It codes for CASSKGTHEQYF.

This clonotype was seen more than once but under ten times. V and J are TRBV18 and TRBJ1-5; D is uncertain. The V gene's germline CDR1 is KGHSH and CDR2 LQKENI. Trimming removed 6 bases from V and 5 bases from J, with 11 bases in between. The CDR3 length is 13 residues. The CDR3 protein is CASSPNRDQPQHF. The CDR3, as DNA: TGTGCCAGCTCGCCAAACAGAGATCAGCCCCAGCATTTT.

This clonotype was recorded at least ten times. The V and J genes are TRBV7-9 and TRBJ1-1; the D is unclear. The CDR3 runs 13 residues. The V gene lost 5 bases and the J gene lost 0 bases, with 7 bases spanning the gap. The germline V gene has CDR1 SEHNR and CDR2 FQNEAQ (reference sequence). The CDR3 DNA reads TGTGCCAGCAGCCTAGATATGAACACTGAAGCTTTCTTT. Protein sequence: CASSLDMNTEAFF.

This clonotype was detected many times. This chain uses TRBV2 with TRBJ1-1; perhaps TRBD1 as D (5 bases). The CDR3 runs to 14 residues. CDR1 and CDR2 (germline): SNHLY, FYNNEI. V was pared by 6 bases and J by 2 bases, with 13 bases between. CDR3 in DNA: TGTGCCAGCAGGGAGACAGATTTTAACACTGAAGCTTTCTTT. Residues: CASRETDFNTEAFF.

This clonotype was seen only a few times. CDR3: CAIEGDSDTQYF. CDR3 nucleotides: TGTGCCATCGAGGGGGACTCAGATACGCAGTATTTT. This rearrangement joins TRBV10-3 to TRBJ2-3; the D gene could be TRBD1 or TRBD2 (6 bases each). Per the germline V gene, CDR1 is ENHRY and CDR2 is SYGVKD. This CDR3 comprises 12 residues. Trimming took off 8 bases at V and 4 bases at J, with 10 bases between the two ends.

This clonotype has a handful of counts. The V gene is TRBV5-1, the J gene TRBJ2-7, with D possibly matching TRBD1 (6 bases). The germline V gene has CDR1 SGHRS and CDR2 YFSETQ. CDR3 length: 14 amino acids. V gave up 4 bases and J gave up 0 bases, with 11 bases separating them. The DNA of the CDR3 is TGCGCCAGCAGCGGGGACAAGAACTCCTACGAGCAGTACTTC. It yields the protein CASSGDKNSYEQYF.

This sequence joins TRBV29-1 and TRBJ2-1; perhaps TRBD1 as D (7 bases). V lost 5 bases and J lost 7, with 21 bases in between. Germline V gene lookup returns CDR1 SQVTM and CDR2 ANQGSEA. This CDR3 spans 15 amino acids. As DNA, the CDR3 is TGCAGCGTTACCCCATTATCAGGGGGGCTGAATGAGCAGTTCTTC. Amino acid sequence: CSVTPLSGGLNEQFF.

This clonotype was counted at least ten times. The CDR3 nucleotides are TGTGCCAGCTCACCAACAGGGGACTATGGCTACACCTTC. Translation gives CASSPTGDYGYTF. This chain links TRBV18 with TRBJ1-2, with 7 bases that match TRBD1. The CDR3 contains 13 residues. The germline gives CDR1 KGHSH, CDR2 LQKENI. With V trimmed by 2 bases and J by 3 bases, 0 bases remained unmatched.

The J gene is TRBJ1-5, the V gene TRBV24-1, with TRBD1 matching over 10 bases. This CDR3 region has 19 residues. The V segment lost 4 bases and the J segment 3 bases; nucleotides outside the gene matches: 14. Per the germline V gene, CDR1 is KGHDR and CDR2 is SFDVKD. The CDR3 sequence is CATSDSGTGVLGFNQPQHF. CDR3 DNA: TGTGCCACCAGTGACTCAGGGACAGGGGTTTTGGGATTCAATCAGCCCCAGCATTTT.

The CDR3 DNA sequence: TGTGCCAGCAGCCAAGTGCGCAACACTGAAGCTTTCTTT. This codes for CASSQVRNTEAFF. The chain has TRBV3-1 and TRBJ1-1, with no clear D. The CDR3 extends over 13 amino acids. Trimming removed 1 base from V and 2 bases from J, with 5 bases in between. CDR1 is LGHDT, CDR2 YNNKEL, per germline (reference sequence).

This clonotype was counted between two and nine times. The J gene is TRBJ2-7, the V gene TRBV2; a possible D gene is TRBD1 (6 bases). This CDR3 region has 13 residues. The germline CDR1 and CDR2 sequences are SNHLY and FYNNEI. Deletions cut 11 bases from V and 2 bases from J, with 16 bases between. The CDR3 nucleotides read TGTGCCCGCTCACAGGGCTTTACCTACGAGCAGTACTTC. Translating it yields CARSQGFTYEQYF. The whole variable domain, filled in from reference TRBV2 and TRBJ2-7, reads EPEVTQTPSHQVTQMGQEVILRCVPISNHLYFYWYRQILGQKVEFLVSFYNNEISEKSEIFDDQFSVERPDGSNFTLKIRSTKLEDSAMYFCARSQGFTYEQYFGPGTRLTVT.

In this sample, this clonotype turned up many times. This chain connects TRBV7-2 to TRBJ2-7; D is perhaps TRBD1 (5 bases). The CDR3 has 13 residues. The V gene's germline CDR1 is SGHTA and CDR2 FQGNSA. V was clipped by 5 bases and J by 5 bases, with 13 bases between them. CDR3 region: CASSITGGDEQYF. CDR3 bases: TGTGCCAGCAGCATTACAGGTGGAGACGAGCAGTACTTC.